Given below is one T cell receptor (beta chain) in context. Its antigen is not known. This record belongs to a study of cytomegalovirus exposure and HLA in healthy donors. Regarding the study as a whole: A previous analysis found most TCR beta V segments productive roughly 90% or roughly 30% of the time.

PCR used 60 Vbeta primers and 13 Jbeta primers. Profiled with immunoSEQ multiplex PCR; TCRdb holds only in-frame clones, not every one. This sample carries about 55,000 clones, about 82% of them seen once, and the ten largest clones take roughly 1.5%. The CDR3 is made up of 15 amino acids. Deletions cut 6 bases from V and 8 bases from J, with 17 bases between. Germline V gene data show CDR1 as MNHEY and CDR2 as SVGAGI. This receptor was obtained from a man aged 25 to 40 in good health and CMV-seronegative. The sequenced sample was PBMCs. The J gene is TRBJ1-6, the V gene TRBV6-5; TRBD1 might be the D (5 bases). CDR3 in amino acids: CASSSSGQGYSPLHF. The CDR3 region has the DNA TGTGCCAGCAGCTCGAGTGGGCAGGGCTATTCACCCCTCCACTTT.